This TCR beta chain was sequenced during a study of T-cell reconstitution after alpha-beta-depleted transplantation in children (dated by TCRdb to the mid-2010s). About the study as a whole: Using TCR repertoire profiling, the study quantitatively followed how T-cell immune reconstitution unfolded in children after TCRalphabeta/CD19-depleted allogeneic hematopoietic cell transplantation. Paper-wide results and their limitations: The high TCRbeta diversity at day 60 in some patients was ascribed to recipient T cells and intrathymic progenitors that had survived conditioning. Over the following months the frequencies of hyperexpanded clones went down, and after one year T-cell counts and TCRbeta diversity were mostly credited to newly produced T cells. The apparently early alphabetaT-cell count recovery about two months after transplant was reportedly dependent on only several hundred rapidly expanded clones derived from non-depleted graft cells.

The treatment or condition label corresponds to: allogeneic hematopoietic cell transplantation with graft depleted of TCRalphabeta T cells and CD19 B cells. TCRalphabeta/CD19-depleted allogeneic hematopoietic cell grafts were given to the transplant recipients, all of whom were children. This clonotype was found many times. The specificity of this receptor is unknown. No much larger clone exists at a distance of one base, and base qualities are not known. The library was generated by PCR. For sequencing, an Illumina HiSeq 2500 was employed. Molecular barcoding was employed in the preparation of TCR libraries, with unique molecular identifiers being used to normalize TCRbeta repertoire quantification. Clones were called with MiXCR by TCRdb after fastp trimmed the public reads at Q25, and only in-frame beta chains were retained. Rows merge per CDR3 protein into single entries with the most common DNA and genes. For this sample the table gives around 210,000 distinct CDR3 sequences, of which roughly 6.6% were detected only once. Roughly 6% of the sample lies in the top ten.

From cysteine to phenylalanine, the CDR3 is 13 amino acids long. Of the read, only the CDR3 DNA is kept; its 39 bases are in frame from base 1. The germline V gene (reference sequence) provides CDR1 SEHNR and CDR2 FQNEAQ. V loses 7 bases, J loses 3 bases, and the germline ends lie 12 bases apart. The sequenced sample was PBMCs, obtained before TCRalphabeta/CD19-depleted stem cell transplant. The TCR originated in a boy between 2 and 10 years old with acute lymphoblastic leukemia, due to receive a stem cell transplant. The sequence joins TRBV7-9 to TRBJ1-1; no D gene call is confident. The CDR3 loop reads CASTPRSDTEAFF. The DNA reads as follows: TGTGCCAGCACCCCCAGATCGGACACTGAAGCTTTCTTT.